Here is one T cell receptor beta chain with its context. Its antigen remains unidentified. RNA transcripts provided the source from which TCR beta CDR3 regions were amplified. RT-PCR in the first round (using the HTBI primer set) targeted the TCR CDR3. TCRdb called the multiplex PCR reads again in MiXCR, with one record for every CDR3 protein. The table shows approximately 360,000 distinct CDR3 sequences, with more than 20% occurring only once. This sample was included in a study of T cells in Graves' hyperthyroidism and ophthalmopathy. Findings and caveats of the study: A 13 V-J signature model discriminated ophthalmopathy versus stable hyperthyroidism.

There are 14 residues in the CDR3. The germline V gene has CDR1 SGHRS and CDR2 YFSETQ. V trimming: 5 bases; J trimming: 2 bases; junction bases outside the gene matches: 3. Absence of ophthalmopathy progression within 18 months defined stable Graves' hyperthyroidism. Clinical symptoms, serum thyroxine and TRAb, thyroid ultrasound and orbital computed tomography together formed the diagnostic basis. The source material was blood. This clonotype was obtained from a man aged 50 to 60 with Graves' hyperthyroidism. The chain links TRBV5-1 to TRBJ2-3; 9 nucleotides agree with TRBD2. The CDR3 DNA is TGCGCCAGCAGGACTAGCGGCTACACAGATACGCAGTATTTT. Encoded protein: CASRTSGYTDTQYF.